The 24 T cell receptor beta chains presented below share a single source sample, sequenced in a study of neoadjuvant nivolumab and ipilimumab in lung cancer. Only in-frame clones appear in the TCRdb table, and some are missing; sequencing was by immunoSEQ multiplex PCR. Of some 30,000 clones listed, 75% to 95% were seen once; the top ten hold roughly 5%. Sequencing used peripheral blood, obtained after neoadjuvant nivolumab, alone or with ipilimumab, at or shortly before surgery. Receptor source: an adult with non-small cell lung cancer.

The V and J genes are TRBV18 and TRBJ1-4, with a possible D match to TRBD1 (6 bases). Trimming removed 3 bases at V and 8 bases at J, with 16 bases between. Germline lookup yields CDR1 KGHSH and CDR2 LQKENI. The CDR3 loop spans 15 amino acids. CDR3 DNA: TGTGCCAGCTCACCCACCGGGGGCTTAAGCGAAAAACTGTTTTTT. Translating gives CASSPTGGLSEKLFF.

The chain is built from TRBV7-3 and TRBJ2-7; 7 positions match TRBD1. This CDR3 spans 15 amino acids. The junction had 10 bases not matched to a gene; V was cut back by 6 bases and J by 2 bases. CDR1 and CDR2 (germline): SGHTA, FQGTGA. The CDR3 sequence: CASSLGQAPPYEQYF. CDR3 DNA sequence: TGTGCCAGCAGTCTCGGACAGGCCCCACCCTACGAGCAGTACTTC. Full variable domain (outside the CDR3, taken from reference TRBV7-3 and TRBJ2-7): GAGVSQTPSNKVTEKGKYVELRCDPISGHTALYWYRQSLGQGPEFLIYFQGTGAADDSGLPNDRFFAVRPEGSVSTLKIQRTERGDSAVYLCASSLGQAPPYEQYFGPGTRLTVT.

V is TRBV25-1 and J is TRBJ2-3; the match to TRBD2 covers 11 bases. Germline V gene data show CDR1 as MGHDK and CDR2 as SYGVNS. V shed 0 bases and J 3 bases; nucleotides not matched to a gene: 8. The CDR3 consists of 18 residues. This CDR3 reads CASSEYGLAGGGTDTQYF. In DNA, the CDR3 is TGTGCCAGCAGTGAATATGGCCTAGCGGGGGGCGGGACAGATACGCAGTATTTT.

The rearrangement links TRBV5-1 to TRBJ1-3; TRBD1 is a possible D gene (6 bases). Trimming left V 4 bases short and J 0 bases short, with 11 bases between. Germline values: CDR1 SGHRS, CDR2 YFSETQ. The CDR3 extends over 15 amino acids. This CDR3 reads CASSDTGSSGNTIYF. The CDR3, as DNA: TGCGCCAGCAGCGATACAGGGTCCTCTGGAAACACCATATATTTT.

The chain uses TRBV10-2 and TRBJ2-7; D is unresolved. Germline loops: CDR1 WSHSY, CDR2 SAAADI. The CDR3 consists of 11 residues. V gave up 6 bases and J gave up 2 bases, with 5 bases separating them. DNA for the CDR3: TGCGCCAGCAGCGACCCCTACGAGCAGTACTTC. Amino acid sequence: CASSDPYEQYF.

This rearrangement joins TRBV20-1 to TRBJ2-1, with a weak D call TRBD2 (6 bases). There are 9 residues in the CDR3. The germline V gene encodes CDR1 DFQATT and CDR2 SNEGSKA (reference sequence). The V and J ends lost 5 bases and 13 bases respectively, with 9 bases between them. This chain's CDR3 is CSALEGQFF. CDR3 bases: TGCAGTGCTTTGGAGGGTCAGTTCTTC.

The chain combines TRBV11-2 with TRBJ2-2; 7 bases are shared with TRBD1. With V trimmed by 2 bases and J by 6 bases, 6 bases remained unmatched. Germline V lookup: CDR1 SGHAT, CDR2 FQNNGV. The CDR3 runs 15 residues. CDR3 nucleotides: TGTGCCAGCAGCTTACGACAGGGCCTGCCCGGGGAGCTGTTTTTT. Translated: CASSLRQGLPGELFF.

The V call is TRBV2, the J call TRBJ1-5; D is ambiguous. Germline assignment: CDR1 SNHLY and CDR2 FYNNEI. The CDR3 runs to 12 residues. Trimming shortened V by 4 bases and J by 7 bases, and 8 bases separated the two germline ends. The CDR3 sequence: CASSAPRQPQHF. CDR3 nucleotides: TGTGCCAGCAGTGCTCCACGGCAGCCCCAGCATTTT.

This clone was recorded once. This chain uses TRBV4-3 with TRBJ2-2; D ambiguous. V dropped 5 bases and J dropped 3 bases, with 4 bases sitting between them. In germline, CDR1 is LGHNA, CDR2 YSLEER. There are 12 residues in the CDR3. CDR3 sequence reads: CASSFYTGELFF. CDR3 in DNA: TGCGCCAGCAGCTTTTACACCGGGGAGCTGTTTTTT.

The chain couples TRBV19 to TRBJ1-2, with D possibly TRBD1 on 5 matching bases. The germline CDR1 and CDR2 sequences are LNHDA and SQIVND (reference sequence). This CDR3 has 14 amino acids. Trimming removed 3 bases at V and 4 bases at J, with 12 bases between. CDR3 DNA: TGTGCCAGTAGTATGGGGGAGAAGGTCTATGGCTACACCTTC. Translating gives CASSMGEKVYGYTF. Based on the CDR3 plus reference TRBV19 and TRBJ1-2, the full variable domain is DGGITQSPKYLFRKEGQNVTLSCEQNLNHDAMYWYRQDPGQGLRLIYYSQIVNDFQKGDIAEGYSVSREKKESFPLTVTSAQKNPTAFYLCASSMGEKVYGYTFGSGTRLTVV.

The chain has TRBV7-6 and TRBJ1-1; the D gene is possibly TRBD1 (6 bases). Per the germline V gene, CDR1 is SGHVS and CDR2 is FNYEAQ. The CDR3 runs to 14 residues. V dropped 3 bases and J dropped 6 bases, with 14 bases sitting between them. CDR3 residues: CASSFTGLAAEAFF. CDR3 DNA sequence: TGTGCCAGCAGCTTCACAGGGTTAGCGGCTGAAGCTTTCTTT.

The chain links TRBV5-1 to TRBJ2-3; no definite D call. V was clipped by 1 base and J by 3 bases, with 12 bases between them. Germline V lookup: CDR1 SGHRS, CDR2 YFSETQ. The CDR3 length is 15 residues. The CDR3 sequence is CASSLQDLATDTQYF. The DNA for the CDR3 is TGCGCCAGCAGCTTGCAGGACCTCGCGACAGATACGCAGTATTTT.

This chain connects TRBV11-2 to TRBJ2-3; D uncertain. CDR3 length: 13 amino acids. V dropped 3 bases and J dropped 4 bases, with 8 bases sitting between them. CDR1 SGHAT and CDR2 FQNNGV come from the germline V gene. The CDR3 loop reads CASSFFWADTQYF. The DNA for the CDR3 is TGTGCCAGCAGCTTTTTCTGGGCAGATACGCAGTATTTT.

The CDR3 loop reads CASSQGRFANEQFF. DNA for the CDR3: TGTGCCAGCAGCCAAGGGCGGTTCGCCAATGAGCAGTTCTTC. The chain uses TRBV14 and TRBJ2-1; D unclear. V lost 1 base, J lost 6 bases, and 10 bases lay in between. Germline values: CDR1 SGHDN, CDR2 FVKESK. The CDR3 is made up of 14 amino acids. Full variable domain (missing parts from reference TRBV14 and TRBJ2-1): EAGVTQFPSHSVIEKGQTVTLRCDPISGHDNLYWYRRVMGKEIKFLLHFVKESKQDESGMPNNRFLAERTGGTYSTLKVQPAELEDSGVYFCASSQGRFANEQFFGPGTRLTVL.

This chain joins TRBV7-6 and TRBJ1-2; the D gene is possibly TRBD1 (6 bases). The V gene lost 5 bases and the J gene lost 3 bases, with 19 bases spanning the gap. Germline values: CDR1 SGHVS, CDR2 FNYEAQ. CDR3 size: 16 residues. The CDR3 coding sequence is TGTGCCAGCAGCAGGGGGGGCAGGGGCGCTGACTATGGCTACACCTTC. It translates to CASSRGGRGADYGYTF.

The chain recombines TRBV7-2 with TRBJ2-7; no clear D. CDR1 SGHTA and CDR2 FQGNSA come from the germline V gene. V lost 5 bases and J lost 4, with 9 bases in between. The length of the CDR3 is 12 residues. CDR3 residues: CASSPGGYEQYF. CDR3 bases: TGTGCCAGCAGCCCTGGTGGGTACGAGCAGTACTTC.

This clone has a single count. The J gene is TRBJ2-5, the V gene TRBV11-2; D call uncertain. Germline values: CDR1 SGHAT, CDR2 FQNNGV. This CDR3 comprises 17 residues. V was clipped by 2 bases and J by 7 bases, with 23 bases between them. The CDR3 sequence is CASSLRTRTPIWGTQYF. The CDR3 DNA is TGTGCCAGCAGCTTACGGACCCGGACCCCCATATGGGGGACCCAGTACTTC.

The CDR3 is CASSVQGSEKLFF. The CDR3 DNA follows: TGCGCCAGCAGCGTACAGGGGAGTGAAAAACTGTTTTTT. The chain couples TRBV4-1 to TRBJ1-4, with 7 positions matching TRBD1. Unmatched junction bases numbered 4, after V lost 5 bases and J lost 7 bases. Germline V CDR1 and CDR2: MGHRA, YSYEKL. This CDR3 region has 13 residues.

The V gene is TRBV6-5, the J gene TRBJ2-5; possible D gene TRBD1, 6 bases. The CDR3 loop spans 13 amino acids. Germline loops: CDR1 MNHEY, CDR2 SVGAGI. The V gene lost 6 bases and the J gene lost 5 bases, with 13 bases spanning the gap. The CDR3 DNA reads as TGTGCCAGCAGATTACAGGGTGGCGAGACCCAGTACTTC. It specifies CASRLQGGETQYF.

The chain joins TRBV10-3 to TRBJ2-7; 11 bases agree with TRBD1. CDR1 and CDR2 from the germline V gene are ENHRY and SYGVKD. The CDR3 is made up of 14 amino acids. V lost 5 bases and J lost 4; bases outside the gene matches: 4. The DNA for the CDR3 is TGTGCCATCAGTTCCGGGACAGGGGGGTACGAGCAGTACTTC. Protein sequence: CAISSGTGGYEQYF.

This chain joins TRBV4-1 and TRBJ2-2; the D is unclear. CDR1 and CDR2 from the germline V gene are MGHRA and YSYEKL. V lost 2 bases and J lost 5, with 15 bases in between. The CDR3 consists of 16 residues. CDR3 residues: CASSQKFAVGTGELFF. CDR3 in DNA: TGCGCCAGCAGCCAAAAATTTGCGGTAGGGACCGGGGAGCTGTTTTTT.

This chain joins TRBV5-1 and TRBJ2-3; TRBD1 aligns across 8 bases. The trim removed 4 bases at V and 3 bases at J, leaving 4 bases unmatched. The length of the CDR3 is 14 residues. Germline V gives CDR1 SGHRS, CDR2 YFSETQ. As DNA, the CDR3 is TGCGCCAGCAGCCTCGACAGGGGAACAGATACGCAGTATTTT. It is translated as CASSLDRGTDTQYF.

The chain employs TRBV6-1 and TRBJ1-2; tentatively, D is TRBD1 (6 bases). The ends were cut back, 6 bases at V and 4 bases at J, with 12 bases in the middle. Germline CDR1 MNHNS, CDR2 SASEGT. The CDR3 totals 13 residues. CDR3 residues: CASRRQALYGYTF. CDR3 nucleotide sequence: TGTGCCAGCAGAAGACAGGCTCTCTATGGCTACACCTTC.

The chain couples TRBV19 to TRBJ1-3; D possibly corresponds to TRBD1 (6 bases). This CDR3 is 13 amino acids long. Trimming shortened V by 4 bases and J by 5 bases, and 9 bases separated the two germline ends. The V gene's germline CDR1 is LNHDA and CDR2 SQIVND (reference sequence). The CDR3 nucleotides read TGTGCCAGTAGTACGGGACAAAGAAACACCATATATTTT. It codes for CASSTGQRNTIYF.